This TCR beta chain was retrieved from a study of blood T cells in healthy people across ages. The authors ran a second PCR of 7 to 11 cycles using a sample-barcoded 5' primer and a J-beta primer mix. TCRdb fed the 5' RACE reads into MiXCR, producing one record per CDR3 protein. The sample holds 1.6 million or so distinct CDR3 sequences, almost 35% seen once. This CDR3 spans 15 amino acids. Germline-derived CDR1 and CDR2 are DFQATT and SNEGSKA (reference sequence). The ends were cut back, 0 bases at V and 2 bases at J, with 10 bases in the middle. This clonotype was seen a handful of times. Sequencing was performed on blood. The TCR comes from a woman in her twenties or thirties in good health. The chain carries TRBV20-1 and TRBJ1-4, with D tentatively TRBD1 (5 bases). The CDR3, as DNA: TGCAGTGCTAGAGAAGGATGGGGGACTAATGAAAAACTGTTTTTT. This translates into CSAREGWGTNEKLFF.